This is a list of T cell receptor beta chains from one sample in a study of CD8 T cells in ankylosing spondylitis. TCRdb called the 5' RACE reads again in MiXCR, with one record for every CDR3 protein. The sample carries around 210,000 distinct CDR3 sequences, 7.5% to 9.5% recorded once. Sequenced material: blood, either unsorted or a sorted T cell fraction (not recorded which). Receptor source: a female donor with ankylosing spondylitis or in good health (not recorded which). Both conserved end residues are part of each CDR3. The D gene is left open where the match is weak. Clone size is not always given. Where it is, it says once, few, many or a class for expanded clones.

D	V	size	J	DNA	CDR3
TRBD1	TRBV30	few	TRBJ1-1	TGTGCCTCCGACAGGGCGAACACTGAAGCTTTCTTT	CASDRANTEAFF
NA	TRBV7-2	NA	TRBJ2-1	TGTGCCAGCAGCGGTATGACGGCTGACTGGGCCTACAATGAGCAGTTCTTC	CASSGMTADWAYNEQFF
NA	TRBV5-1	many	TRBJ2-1	TGCGCCAGCAGCTCGGGATCTCACAATGAGCAGTTCTTC	CASSSGSHNEQFF
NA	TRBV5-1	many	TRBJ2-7	TGCGCCAGCGGCACCGGGACGGGAGCCTACGAGCAGTACTTC	CASGTGTGAYEQYF
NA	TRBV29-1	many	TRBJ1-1	TGCAGCGGTTCCCATCGAGCTGAAGCTTTCTTT	CSGSHRAEAFF
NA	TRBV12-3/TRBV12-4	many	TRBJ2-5	TGTGCCAGCAGTTTGGGTCGGGGATACCAAGAGACCCAGTACTTC	CASSLGRGYQETQYF
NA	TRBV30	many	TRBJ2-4	TGTGCCTGGAGTCCCCCCCATTTGGCGGTTCAGTACTTC	CAWSPPHLAVQYF
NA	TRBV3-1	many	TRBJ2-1	TGTGCCAGCAGCCAGGGAGGGGGGAGAGACTACAATGAGCAGTTCTTC	CASSQGGGRDYNEQFF
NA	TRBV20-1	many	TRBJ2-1	TGCAGTTCATCGACCGGCTACAATGAGCAGTTCTTC	CSSSTGYNEQFF
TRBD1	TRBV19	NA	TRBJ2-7	TGTGCCAGTAGCACCATTCCCGGACAGGGTTTGTCCTACGAGCAGTACTTC	CASSTIPGQGLSYEQYF
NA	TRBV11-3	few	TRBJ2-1	TGTGCCAGCAGCCCTCGGTTCAGGGCGGGGAATGAGCAGTTCTTC	CASSPRFRAGNEQFF
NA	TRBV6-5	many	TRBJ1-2	TGTGCCAGCAGTTACTCGAGAGCGGACTATGGCTACACCTTC	CASSYSRADYGYTF
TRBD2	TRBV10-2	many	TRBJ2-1	TGCGCCAGCAGACAACCTTCCGGGACTAGCGCATACAATGAGCAGTTCTTC	CASRQPSGTSAYNEQFF
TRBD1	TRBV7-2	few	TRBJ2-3	TGTGCCAGCAGCAGACGGACAGGGCTGGGGACAGATACGCAGTATTTT	CASSRRTGLGTDTQYF
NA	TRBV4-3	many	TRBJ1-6	TGCGCCAGCAGCCAAGATGGGACCGGAGATTCACCCCTCCACTTT	CASSQDGTGDSPLHF
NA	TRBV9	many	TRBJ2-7	TGTGCCAGCAGCGCGGCCCTGGGACGTAGCTACGAGCAGTACTTC	CASSAALGRSYEQYF
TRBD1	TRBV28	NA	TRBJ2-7	TGTGCCAGCGGGACAGGGCCAACCTACGAGCAGTACTTC	CASGTGPTYEQYF
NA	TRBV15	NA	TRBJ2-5	TGTGCCGCTAGCAGAACGAGAGTCTACCAAGAGACCCAGTACTTC	CAASRTRVYQETQYF
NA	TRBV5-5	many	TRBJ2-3	TGTGCCAGCAGCTTGACCGCCTGGACAAAATTGGATACGCAGTATTTT	CASSLTAWTKLDTQYF
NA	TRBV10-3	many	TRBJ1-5	TGTGCCATCAGTGAGTCAGGGCAGCCAAATCAGCCCCAGCATTTT	CAISESGQPNQPQHF
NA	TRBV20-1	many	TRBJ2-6	TGCAGTGCTAGAGATCAAAATGGGGCCAACGTCCTGACTTTC	CSARDQNGANVLTF
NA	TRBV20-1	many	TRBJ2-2	TGCAGTGCTAGAGAACGGCCAGGGAGTACCGGGGAGCTGTTTTTT	CSARERPGSTGELFF
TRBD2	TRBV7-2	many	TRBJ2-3	TGTGCCAGCAGGGCCGGGACTAGCGACCGCACAGATACGCAGTATTTT	CASRAGTSDRTDTQYF
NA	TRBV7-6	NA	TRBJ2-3	TGTGTCAGCAGCTTAGAGGCAGGGAGCACAGATACGCAGTATTTT	CVSSLEAGSTDTQYF
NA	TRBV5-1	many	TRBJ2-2	TGCGCCAGCAGCTCCGGGTCCACCGGGGAGCTGTTTTTT	CASSSGSTGELFF
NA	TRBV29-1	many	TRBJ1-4	TGCAGCGTCGAAGATAATGAAAAACTGTTTTTT	CSVEDNEKLFF
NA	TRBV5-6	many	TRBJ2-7	TGTGCCAGCAGCTTCCCCCGAAGGAGGCCCTACGAGCAGTACTTC	CASSFPRRRPYEQYF
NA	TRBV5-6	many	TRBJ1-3	TGTGCCAGCAGCCTTGGGGCCGGCGGAAACACCATATATTTT	CASSLGAGGNTIYF
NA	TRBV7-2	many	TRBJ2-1	TGTGCCAGCAGCCGGATAGACTCCTACAATGAGCAGTTCTTC	CASSRIDSYNEQFF
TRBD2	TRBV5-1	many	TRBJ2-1	TGCGCCAGCAGCCATCCAACCTTTCCTAGCGGGAGCTCCTACAATGAGCAGTTCTTC	CASSHPTFPSGSSYNEQFF
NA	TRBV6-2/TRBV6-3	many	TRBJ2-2	TGTGCCAGCACCTCCTCACGTAACACCGGGGAGCTGTTTTTT	CASTSSRNTGELFF
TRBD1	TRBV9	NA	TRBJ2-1	TGTGCCAGCAGCGTAGTGGGACAGGGGGGTAATGAGCAGTTCTTC	CASSVVGQGGNEQFF
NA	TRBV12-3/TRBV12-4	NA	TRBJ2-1	TGTGCCAGCTGGTTCTCATCCAATGAGCAGTTCTTC	CASWFSSNEQFF
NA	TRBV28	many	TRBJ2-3	TGTGCCAGCAGTCCGGAGACAGATACGCAGTATTTT	CASSPETDTQYF
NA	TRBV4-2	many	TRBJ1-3	TGTGCCAGCAGCCCAGGGGCCCTCGGAAACACCATATATTTT	CASSPGALGNTIYF
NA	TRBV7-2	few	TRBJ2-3	TGTGCCAGCAGCGTTGACAGCTCCGATACGCAGTATTTT	CASSVDSSDTQYF